This entry lists 7 T cell receptor beta chains sequenced from one sample in a study of graft-versus-host responses after intestinal transplantation. Antigens of these TCRs are unknown. Sequencing was performed with immunoSEQ multiplex PCR; in TCRdb, only in-frame clones are kept and a portion is missing. The repertoire includes approximately 68,000 clones, around 90% of them detected once, and less than 5% sits in the top ten. The sequences come from unstimulated CD8+ T cells sorted from spleen or lymph node cells, collected before transplant. The receptors were gathered from a human donor who was the organ donor for an intestinal transplant.

The chain combines TRBV7-2 with TRBJ2-1; 11 nucleotides match TRBD1. This CDR3 is 15 amino acids long. V trimming: 5 bases; J trimming: 6 bases; junction bases outside the gene matches: 6. Germline loops: CDR1 SGHTA, CDR2 FQGNSA. This chain's CDR3 is CASSTTGTGGNEQFF. CDR3 DNA sequence: TGTGCCAGCAGCACTACCGGGACAGGGGGCAATGAGCAGTTCTTC.

This chain connects TRBV6-6 to TRBJ2-7; perhaps TRBD1 as D (6 bases). This CDR3 contains 14 residues. Germline lookup yields CDR1 MNHNY and CDR2 SVGAGI (reference sequence). V lost 6 bases, J lost 2 bases, and 14 bases lay in between. CDR3 nucleotides: TGTGCCAGCAGGGCCGGGACACTCACCTACGAGCAGTACGTC. Residues: CASRAGTLTYEQYV.

The chain employs TRBV27 and TRBJ1-2; unclear D gene. The germline V and J ends were trimmed by 1 base and 8 bases, with 11 bases remaining between them. CDR1 and CDR2 (germline): MNHEY, SMNVEV (reference sequence). The CDR3 totals 13 residues. As DNA, the CDR3 is TGTGCCAGCAGTTTATTTGGATCGGAGGGCTACACCTTC. Its translation is CASSLFGSEGYTF.

This clone was observed a handful of times. V gene TRBV4-1 combines with J gene TRBJ1-3; no clear D gene. Germline CDR1 reads MGHRA; CDR2 reads YSYEKL. Trimming took off 4 bases at V and 7 bases at J, with 17 bases between the two ends. This CDR3 is built from 15 residues. The CDR3 DNA follows: TGCGCCAGCAGCCTCCGGTCGGTAGGGAGCAACACCATATATTTT. The encoded protein is CASSLRSVGSNTIYF.

This clone has only one observation. For the CDR3, the DNA is TGCAGCGCCTGGCGGCGGGGGGCCTGCTACGAGCAGTACGTC. It specifies CSAWRRGACYEQYV. This sequence joins TRBV29-1 and TRBJ2-7; 8 positions agree with TRBD2. V lost 7 bases and J lost 3; bases outside the gene matches: 11. The CDR3 totals 14 residues. Germline assignment: CDR1 SQVTM and CDR2 ANQGSEA.

The CDR3 here is CASSEEAGGPGEQFF. The CDR3 coding sequence is TGTGCCAGCAGTGAAGAAGCGGGGGGGCCAGGTGAGCAGTTCTTC. The chain couples TRBV6-1 to TRBJ2-1, with TRBD2 matching 10 bases. V shed 1 base and J 9 bases; nucleotides not matched to a gene: 6. This CDR3 is built from 15 residues. Germline CDR1 reads MNHNS; CDR2 reads SASEGT.

The chain combines TRBV29-1 with TRBJ2-3; the D gene is possibly TRBD1 (6 bases). Looked up from germline, CDR1 is SQVTM and CDR2 is ANQGSEA. This CDR3 comprises 12 residues. V was trimmed by 1 base and J by 8 bases, leaving 10 bases between them. The CDR3 DNA reads TGCAGCGTTGAAGCTATGGGGGCTACGCAGTATTTT. Protein: CSVEAMGATQYF.